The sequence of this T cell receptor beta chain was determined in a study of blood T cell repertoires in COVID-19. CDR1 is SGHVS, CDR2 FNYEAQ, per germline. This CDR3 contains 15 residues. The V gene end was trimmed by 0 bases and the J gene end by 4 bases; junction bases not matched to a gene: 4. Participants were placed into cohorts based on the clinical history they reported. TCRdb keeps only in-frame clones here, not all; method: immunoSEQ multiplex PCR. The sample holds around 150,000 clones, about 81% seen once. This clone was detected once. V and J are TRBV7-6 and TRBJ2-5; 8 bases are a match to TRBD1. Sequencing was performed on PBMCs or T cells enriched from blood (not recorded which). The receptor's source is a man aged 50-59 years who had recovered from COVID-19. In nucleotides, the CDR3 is TGTGCCAGCAGCTTAGCACCGGACAGGGCAGAGACCCAGTACTTC. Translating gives CASSLAPDRAETQYF.